These T cell receptor beta chains were read from a single sample in a study of CD8 T cells in ankylosing spondylitis. TCRdb called the 5' RACE reads again in MiXCR, with one record for every CDR3 protein. This repertoire shows about 260,000 distinct CDR3 sequences, 15% to 25% found once; its top ten account for roughly 7.3%. The sequencing input was blood, either unsorted or a sorted T cell fraction (not recorded which). These receptors came from a male donor with ankylosing spondylitis or in good health (not recorded which). CDR3s include the opening cysteine and the closing phenylalanine or tryptophan. A D gene is named only where the DNA matches it firmly. The listing skips clone size in some rows; elsewhere it reads once, few, many or a size class.

d_gene	v_gene	abundance	j_gene	CDR3aa	CDR3nt
-	TRBV9	-	TRBJ2-3	CASSRLGVSTDTQYF	TGTGCCAGCAGCCGCCTCGGGGTCAGCACAGATACGCAGTATTTT
-	TRBV6-1	few	TRBJ2-3	CASSEIVADTDTQYF	TGTGCCAGCAGTGAAATCGTGGCGGACACAGATACGCAGTATTTT
-	TRBV10-3	many	TRBJ2-3	CAIREGINPTDTQYF	TGTGCCATCAGGGAGGGAATAAACCCCACAGATACGCAGTATTTT
-	TRBV2	-	TRBJ2-3	CASVTGPNTQYF	TGTGCCAGCGTCACAGGGCCAAATACGCAGTATTTT
-	TRBV3-1	-	TRBJ1-3	CASSQRTSTVGNTIYF	TGTGCCAGCAGCCAAAGGACGAGCACAGTTGGAAACACCATATATTTT
-	TRBV6-1	-	TRBJ2-5	CASTGTSQETQYF	TGTGCCAGCACCGGGACGTCACAAGAGACCCAGTACTTC
-	TRBV20-1	-	TRBJ2-5	CSARLRGKETQYF	TGCAGTGCTAGACTAAGGGGAAAAGAGACCCAGTACTTC
TRBD2	TRBV3-1	-	TRBJ2-2	CASSSRTSGSTGELFF	TGTGCCAGCAGCTCCAGGACTAGCGGGAGTACCGGGGAGCTGTTTTTT
-	TRBV7-6	-	TRBJ2-3	CASSPAGGPTDTQYF	TGTGCCAGCAGCCCAGCCGGCGGGCCCACAGATACGCAGTATTTT
TRBD1	TRBV12-3/TRBV12-4	few	TRBJ1-1	CASSPRGQAKNTEAFF	TGTGCCAGCAGTCCCAGGGGGCAGGCGAAGAACACTGAAGCTTTCTTT
-	TRBV29-1	few	TRBJ2-1	CSVDRLEGKFF	TGCAGCGTTGACCGACTCGAGGGGAAGTTCTTC
-	TRBV5-1	few	TRBJ2-5	CASSSQQTQYF	TGCGCCAGCAGCTCCCAACAAACCCAGTACTTC
-	TRBV5-1	-	TRBJ2-2	CASSWEGEGTGELFF	TGCGCCAGCAGCTGGGAAGGAGAGGGAACCGGGGAGCTGTTTTTT
TRBD1	TRBV27	few	TRBJ2-6	CASSGGQEYSGANVLTF	TGTGCCAGCAGTGGGGGACAGGAGTACTCTGGGGCCAACGTCCTGACTTTC
-	TRBV27	once	TRBJ2-4	CASSPIPHKNIQYF	TGTGCCAGCAGTCCAATACCCCACAAAAACATTCAGTACTTC
-	TRBV20-1	many	TRBJ2-5	CSARKGQETQYF	TGCAGTGCTAGAAAGGGACAAGAGACCCAGTACTTC
TRBD2	TRBV20-1	few	TRBJ2-5	CSARLAGVETQYF	TGCAGTGCTAGACTAGCGGGAGTAGAGACCCAGTACTTC
-	TRBV6-2/TRBV6-3	-	TRBJ2-3	CASGTSSPDTQYF	TGTGCCAGCGGGACATCAAGTCCAGATACGCAGTATTTT
TRBD1	TRBV5-6	few	TRBJ1-5	CASSLRGTGNNQPQHF	TGTGCCAGCAGTCTACGCGGGACAGGGAACAATCAGCCCCAGCATTTT
-	TRBV5-5	few	TRBJ2-5	CASSLAGGREAQYF	TGTGCCAGCAGCTTGGCCGGGGGAAGGGAAGCCCAGTACTTC
TRBD1	TRBV20-1	-	TRBJ2-3	CSASRTGSTDTQYF	TGCAGTGCTAGTAGGACAGGGAGCACAGATACGCAGTATTTT
TRBD1	TRBV20-1	-	TRBJ1-6	CSAIGGQPNSPLHF	TGCAGTGCTATCGGGGGACAGCCTAATTCACCCCTCCACTTT
-	TRBV21-1	-	TRBJ2-1	CASSIGLSYNEQFF	TGTGCCAGCAGCATAGGACTGAGCTACAATGAGCAGTTCTTC
-	TRBV4-1	-	TRBJ1-4	CASSQDGKGYATNEKLFF	TGCGCCAGCAGCCAAGACGGCAAGGGGTATGCAACTAATGAAAAACTGTTTTTT
-	TRBV20-1	many	TRBJ1-4	CSARDQRRTNEKLFF	TGCAGTGCTAGAGATCAGAGGAGAACTAATGAAAAACTGTTTTTT
TRBD2	TRBV5-1	-	TRBJ2-4	CASSLALTSDPAKNIQYF	TGCGCCAGCAGCTTGGCCCTAACTAGCGACCCAGCCAAAAACATTCAGTACTTC
TRBD1	TRBV5-1	many	TRBJ1-2	CASSLGGTGLGYTF	TGCGCCAGCAGCTTGGGCGGGACAGGGTTAGGCTACACCTTC
TRBD2	TRBV29-1	-	TRBJ2-2	CSVYTSGRFTGELFF	TGCAGCGTTTATACTAGCGGGAGATTTACCGGGGAGCTGTTTTTT
TRBD2	TRBV5-1	many	TRBJ2-3	CASSFGGLAADTQYF	TGCGCCAGCAGCTTTGGGGGACTAGCGGCAGATACGCAGTATTTT
TRBD2	TRBV20-1	-	TRBJ2-3	CSATTSGRVDTQYF	TGCAGTGCTACGACTAGCGGGAGGGTAGATACGCAGTATTTT
TRBD1	TRBV29-1	many	TRBJ1-1	CSVDDRDRGTEAFF	TGCAGCGTTGACGACCGGGACAGGGGAACTGAAGCTTTCTTT
TRBD1	TRBV3-1	few	TRBJ1-1	CASSFRVRQGTEAFF	TGTGCCAGCAGCTTTCGCGTTAGACAGGGAACTGAAGCTTTCTTT
TRBD1	TRBV28	few	TRBJ2-1	CASSPPWTGESYNEQFF	TGTGCCAGCAGTCCACCTTGGACAGGGGAGTCCTACAATGAGCAGTTCTTC
-	TRBV12-3/TRBV12-4	-	TRBJ1-3	CASSLHRRENTIYF	TGTGCCAGCAGCTTGCACAGGCGGGAAAACACCATATATTTT
-	TRBV6-2/TRBV6-3	-	TRBJ1-1	CASTRLGRVNNEAFF	TGTGCCAGCACTCGGCTGGGTCGAGTGAACAATGAAGCTTTCTTT
-	TRBV28	few	TRBJ2-5	CASSMLAPETQYF	TGTGCCAGCAGTATGCTAGCACCCGAGACCCAGTACTTC
TRBD2	TRBV6-1	-	TRBJ2-3	CASKTSGGTDTQYF	TGTGCCAGCAAAACTAGCGGAGGCACAGATACGCAGTATTTT
-	TRBV7-3	-	TRBJ2-1	CASSLTNHEQFF	TGTGCCAGCAGCTTAACGAACCATGAGCAGTTCTTC
-	TRBV5-5	few	TRBJ2-3	CASSLRAGGDTQYF	TGTGCCAGCAGCTTGCGGGCAGGGGGGGATACGCAGTATTTT
-	TRBV28	many	TRBJ2-1	CASSLLISNEQFF	TGTGCCAGCAGTTTATTGATCTCCAATGAGCAGTTCTTC
TRBD1	TRBV6-1	few	TRBJ2-2	CASSEISGTVNTGELFF	TGTGCCAGCAGTGAGATTTCCGGGACAGTGAACACCGGGGAGCTGTTTTTT
-	TRBV15	few	TRBJ2-4	CATSREAGGNIQYF	TGTGCCACCAGCAGAGAGGCAGGGGGGAACATTCAGTACTTC
-	TRBV18	few	TRBJ1-4	CASSPDTTVEKLFF	TGTGCCAGCTCACCCGACACAACGGTTGAAAAACTGTTTTTT
-	TRBV5-1	-	TRBJ1-5	CASSSPAYSNQPQHF	TGCGCCAGCAGCTCCCCAGCCTATAGCAATCAGCCCCAGCATTTT
TRBD1	TRBV6-5	many	TRBJ2-2	CASSSEGQTGELFF	TGTGCCAGCAGTTCAGAGGGACAGACCGGGGAGCTGTTTTTT
-	TRBV14	-	TRBJ2-1	CASSQVVREQFF	TGTGCCAGCAGCCAGGTCGTCCGTGAGCAGTTCTTC
-	TRBV5-1	-	TRBJ2-3	CASSRAGLGTDTQYF	TGCGCCAGCAGCCGGGCAGGCCTTGGGACAGATACGCAGTATTTT
-	TRBV5-6	-	TRBJ2-2	CASSFAPNEELFF	TGTGCCAGCAGCTTTGCTCCTAACGAGGAGCTGTTTTTT
-	TRBV12-3/TRBV12-4	many	TRBJ1-1	CASSWGSNTEAFF	TGTGCCAGCAGTTGGGGATCCAACACTGAAGCTTTCTTT
-	TRBV28	few	TRBJ2-4	CASSLDGRKNIQYF	TGTGCCAGCAGTTTAGATGGAAGGAAAAACATTCAGTACTTC
-	TRBV7-6	-	TRBJ1-5	CASSLLSSGTRNQPQHF	TGTGCCAGCAGCTTACTTAGCTCAGGGACCCGCAATCAGCCCCAGCATTTT
-	TRBV11-2	few	TRBJ2-5	CASSPRIGVGSETQYF	TGTGCCAGCAGCCCCCGGATCGGGGTAGGGTCGGAGACCCAGTACTTC
TRBD1	TRBV5-1	few	TRBJ1-3	CASSHQTGGSSGNTIYF	TGCGCCAGCAGCCACCAAACAGGGGGTTCCTCTGGAAACACCATATATTTT
TRBD2	TRBV5-1	few	TRBJ2-1	CASSFGGTLPNNEQFF	TGCGCCAGCAGCTTCGGGGGGACCCTCCCCAACAATGAGCAGTTCTTC
-	TRBV12-3/TRBV12-4	few	TRBJ2-1	CASSSRGSPDNEQFF	TGTGCCAGCAGTTCGCGGGGCAGCCCGGACAATGAGCAGTTCTTC
-	TRBV28	many	TRBJ1-5	CASSSGGGSQPQHF	TGTGCCAGCAGTTCGGGGGGAGGAAGTCAGCCCCAGCATTTT
-	TRBV4-1	many	TRBJ1-2	CASSQGGKYGYTF	TGCGCCAGCAGCCAAGGGGGAAAATATGGCTACACCTTC
-	TRBV2	few	TRBJ2-3	CASSPPEKGDTQYF	TGTGCCAGCAGTCCGCCGGAGAAGGGGGATACGCAGTATTTT
-	TRBV7-7	-	TRBJ2-1	CVSSLTGGSYNEQFF	TGTGTCAGCAGCTTGACCGGCGGCTCCTACAATGAGCAGTTCTTC